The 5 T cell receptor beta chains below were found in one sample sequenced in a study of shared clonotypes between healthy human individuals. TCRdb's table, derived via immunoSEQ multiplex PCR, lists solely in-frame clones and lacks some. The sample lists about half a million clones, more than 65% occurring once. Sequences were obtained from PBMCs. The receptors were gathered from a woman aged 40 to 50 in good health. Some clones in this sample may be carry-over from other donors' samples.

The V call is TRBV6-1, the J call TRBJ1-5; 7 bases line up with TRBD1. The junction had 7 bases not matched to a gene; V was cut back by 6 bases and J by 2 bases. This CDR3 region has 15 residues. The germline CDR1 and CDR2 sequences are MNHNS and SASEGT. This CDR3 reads CASRAGGLGNQPQHF. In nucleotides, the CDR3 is TGTGCCAGCAGAGCAGGGGGATTGGGCAATCAGCCCCAGCATTTT.

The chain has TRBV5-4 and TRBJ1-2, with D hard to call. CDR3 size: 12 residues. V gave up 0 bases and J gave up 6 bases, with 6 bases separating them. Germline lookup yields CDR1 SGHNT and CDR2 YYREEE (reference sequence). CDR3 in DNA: TGTGCCAGCAGCTTGGCCCGTGATGGCTACACCTTC. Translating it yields CASSLARDGYTF.

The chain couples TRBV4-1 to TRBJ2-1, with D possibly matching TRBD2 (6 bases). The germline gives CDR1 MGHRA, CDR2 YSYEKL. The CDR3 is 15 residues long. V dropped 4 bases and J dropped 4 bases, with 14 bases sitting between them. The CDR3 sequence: CASSPQGGTYNEQFF. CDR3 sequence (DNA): TGCGCCAGCAGCCCCCAGGGCGGGACTTACAATGAGCAGTTCTTC.

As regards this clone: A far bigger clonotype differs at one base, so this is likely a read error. The CDR3 DNA is TGTGCCAGCGGCTTGGGGGGGTCGGCGGGCTATGGCTACACCTTC. Protein product: CASGLGGSAGYGYTF. V usage is TRBV11-2 and J usage is TRBJ1-2; weak D call: TRBD1 (5 bases). Germline values: CDR1 SGHAT, CDR2 FQNNGV. The CDR3 totals 15 residues. The full variable domain, in which reference TRBV11-2 and TRBJ1-2 provide the parts outside the CDR3, is EAGVAQSPRYKIIEKRQSVAFWCNPISGHATLYWYQQILGQGPKLLIQFQNNGVVDDSQLPKDRFSAERLKGVDSTLKIQPAKLEDSAVYLCASGLGGSAGYGYTFGSGTRLTVV.

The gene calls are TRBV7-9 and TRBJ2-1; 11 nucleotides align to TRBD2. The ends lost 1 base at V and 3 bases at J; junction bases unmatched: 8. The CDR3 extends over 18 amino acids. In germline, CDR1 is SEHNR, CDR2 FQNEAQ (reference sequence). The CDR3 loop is CASSLVGLAEYHYNEQFF. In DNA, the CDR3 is TGTGCCAGCAGCTTAGTGGGACTAGCGGAATACCACTACAATGAGCAGTTCTTC.